This record covers a single T cell receptor (beta chain). Its specific antigen is unknown. No clone much larger than this one lies a single base away; base qualities are absent. Based on the germline V gene, the CDR1 and CDR2 sequences are LGHNA and YNFKEQ. From its cysteine to its phenylalanine, the CDR3 spans 15 amino acids. The CDR3 DNA has 45 bases and is translated from base 1. The junction carries 8 bases between V and J, which are trimmed by 0 bases and 0 bases respectively. This specimen belongs to a study of cytomegalovirus exposure and HLA in healthy donors (dated 2017 in TCRdb). The study in broad terms: In an earlier analysis of roughly 590 of the donors, roughly 300 Gb of sequence data and about 110 million unique TCR beta sequences from 150 million to 200 million T cells were reported. An early release covering roughly 640 HLA-typed donors comprised roughly 300 gigabases of sequencing data and around 85 million unique TCR sequences. The genetic ancestry cluster associated with self-reported Caucasian donors included around four fifths of the roughly 400 genotyped donors. The study was designed to test whether signatures of past pathogen exposure could be identified by cataloging public T cell receptors. The study used immunosequencing to profile the T cell repertoires of under 700 subjects and linked those repertoires to cytomegalovirus serostatus. In addition to the first cohort of about 650 subjects, a separate validation cohort of under 150 different subjects was used. To predict cytomegalovirus infection status, the study brought together high-throughput TCR immunosequencing, statistical association of individual TCRs with disease status, and machine learning. A later analysis re-analyzed previously published TCR beta repertoires from approximately 670 donors and added high-resolution HLA genotyping to study TCR occurrence patterns. Rather than drawing on any new phenotypic data, the later analysis identified candidate immune exposures from TCR beta sequences and the way those sequences occurred across donors. An earlier analysis of fewer than 750 of the donors used high-throughput TCR beta sequencing to judge whether each TCR beta V gene segment behaved as functional or pseudogenic. Donor age, sex, ethnicity and CMV serostatus were compiled together with the repertoire data. Genome-wide SNP genotypes for about 60% of the roughly 700 donors were used in a later genetic analysis, which treated that subset as a discovery cohort. Every repertoire in the discovery cohort had been generated on one and the same sequencing platform. Both class I and class II loci were covered by HLA typing, at four-digit resolution. Typing coverage varied by locus: about 620-640 donors for A, B, C, DRB1 and DQB1; roughly 520 for DQA1; around 570 for DPA1; fewer than 480 for DPB1. Roughly five DR-DQ haplotypes were handled as single units for association and clustering, since linkage in the cohort was strong. Among around 400 genotyped donors of the cohort, an average of approximately 240,000 unique TCR beta nucleotide sequences was sequenced per donor, of which about 19% were non-productive. What the study reported, not specific to this receptor: A later analysis found that most CMV-associated TCR beta chains appeared HLA-restricted, with HLA associations seemingly driven largely by CMV exposure. According to a later genetic analysis, donors in an Asian-associated ancestry cluster had fewer N-insertions in productive TCRs than the approximately 690-donor mean. A few of the identified cytomegalovirus-associated TCR beta chains were confirmed in vitro to be specific for cytomegalovirus antigens. In a later analysis, several top co-occurrence clusters were reported to appear linked to parvovirus B19, influenza, CMV and Epstein-Barr virus. A later analysis found that HLA-associated TCR beta chains were more clonally expanded and had lower generation probabilities than equally common non-associated chains. An association between a missense DCLRE1C variant and V-gene and J-gene trimming of TCR beta chains was found in a later genetic analysis and replicated in an independent cohort. Some IMGT-functional V segments, including TRBV6-2 and TRBV6-3, could not be told apart with the 87-base-pair reads, so those segments were excluded. Approximately 18 rarely observed V segments, including chromosome 9 orphons, were excluded from the earlier analysis of 550 to 700 of the donors because counts were too low. In both the original and validation cohorts, the classifier was reported to diagnose cytomegalovirus status with high specificity and sensitivity. The study gave a list of 150 to 200 TCR beta chains associated with cytomegalovirus. A further reported finding was that TCR beta sequences accurately predicted the HLA-A and HLA-B alleles for most subjects in the first cohort. Correlated functional status among segregating V segments might reflect linkage disequilibrium, but an unknown experimental factor could not be ruled out. In this cohort, only TCR beta chains were sequenced, and detectable features were limited by the absence of alpha or paired-chain data. The sequencing pipeline was judged likely to have produced a cluster of highly shared sequence variants as a technical artifact. Broadly in line with IMGT annotations, most TCR beta V segments showed up in productive rearrangements about 87% or about 30% of the time in an earlier analysis of some 590 of the donors. A later analysis found that TCR association rates varied across HLA loci, with DRB1 alleles showing the most associated TCRs and HLA-C alleles the fewest. Immune exposure information for the cohort was limited to CMV serostatus. In a later analysis, some 18,000 TCR beta sequences were associated with specific HLA alleles at a false discovery rate of 0.05. The presence/absence analyses assumed that sequencing depth was roughly uniform across donors, and that assumption may not be true. Because some donors lacked HLA typing at each locus, the association tests relied only on the typed subset. When HLA alleles, especially DR and DQ, strongly co-occurred, TCR associations were difficult to assign to individual alleles. Most TCR sequences were observed very rarely across donors, whereas some public TCRs were present in many individuals. According to the authors, the approach could potentially be generalized to other disease states and immunological phenotypes.

The cohort was made up of hundreds of healthy bone marrow donors. At the time of sampling, every cohort member was nominally healthy, though immune exposures that went unrecorded were likely present. The donor was CMV seronegative and belonged to the group of 352 seronegative cohort members. Each donor provided a peripheral blood sample, and peripheral blood mononuclear cells were used for TCR beta sequencing. The Qiagen DNeasy Blood Extraction Kit was used to extract genomic DNA from the blood cell samples. The library was obtained by the immunoSEQ multiplex PCR assay. The multiplex PCR relied on a mix of 60 forward primers for TCR Vbeta segments and 13 reverse primers for TCR Jbeta segments. The CDR3 region of rearranged TCR beta genes was amplified from genomic DNA by a multiplex PCR assay. Amplified TCR beta libraries were sequenced as 87-base-pair reads on the Illumina HiSeq System. Regarding the original processing steps: In a later analysis, tens of millions of unique TCR beta chains were counted across the approximately 670 repertoires, and about 9.9 million of these chains were shared by at least two donors. Raw reads were error-corrected and collapsed into unique sequences by a nearest-neighbor algorithm in which closely related sequences were merged to remove PCR and sequencing errors. Alignment of CDR3 sequences to IMGT reference sequences was used to assign V, D and J gene segments. For a sequence to be retained, a match of at least six nucleotides was required to both a V gene segment and a J gene segment. Rearrangements were called productive when the CDR3 lacked stop codons and stayed in frame with V and J; all others were non-productive. Following IMGT convention, CDR3 was defined as the stretch from the second conserved V-encoded cysteine to the conserved J-encoded phenylalanine. In an earlier analysis of roughly 610 of the donors, sequences lacking an unambiguous match to a single V gene segment were excluded. In an earlier analysis of several hundred of the donors, V segments were called functional above 56.7% productive rearrangements and were called segregating when the between-donor standard deviation exceeded 5%. To diagnose cytomegalovirus status from the catalog of TCR beta chain sequences, a statistical classification framework was built. V and J gene assignment, in a later analysis, came from comparing TCR nucleotide sequences with IMGT/GENE-DB human TR gene sequences. In a later analysis, CDR3 sequences and most-parsimonious VDJ recombination scenarios were assigned using the TCRdist pipeline. In a later analysis, each TCR beta chain was defined by its CDR3 amino acid sequence together with its V-gene family, and reads lacking a unique V-gene family were excluded. To address suspected cross-contamination and a sequencing artifact, a later analysis removed a few hundred highly shared, low-generation-probability nucleotide sequences. In a later analysis, a clonal expansion index was calculated for each public chain from normalized within-repertoire ranks of inferred template counts. A later analysis computed generation probabilities with a VDJ recombination model fitted to out-of-frame rearrangements, and checked the results against IGoR. A later analysis scored TCR-TCR, TCR-HLA and TCR-CMV co-occurrence with hypergeometric tests, applying a repertoire-size bias correction to TCR pairs. A later analysis estimated false discovery rates by permuting HLA or CMV assignments 20 times. In a later analysis, co-occurring TCRs were grouped with DBSCAN, and TCRdist sequence similarity was added when clustering was performed within HLA-allele-positive subsets. Repertoires with fewer than 30,000 or more than 120,000 public chains, plus five repertoires with anomalous nucleotide sharing, were excluded from co-occurrence clustering. Not all clones reach the TCRdb copy of this immuneACCESS table, which keeps in-frame sequences only. Checked studies attribute under half of the gap to unresolved V genes and leave the rest unexplained. V and J calls and clone size are given by that table; D and trimming were obtained from the DNA. The sample profile shows more than 90,000 clones; about four fifths of them were found once. About 3.8% of the sample is held by the ten biggest clonotypes.

Specimen: PBMCs. In this chain, TRBV4-2 is recombined with TRBJ1-1, with no confident D gene call. The receptor's source is a man in his forties or fifties in good health and CMV-seronegative. CDR3 region: CASSQDLLLNTEAFF. The nucleotide sequence reads as follows: TGTGCCAGCAGCCAAGATCTCCTGTTGAACACTGAAGCTTTCTTT.